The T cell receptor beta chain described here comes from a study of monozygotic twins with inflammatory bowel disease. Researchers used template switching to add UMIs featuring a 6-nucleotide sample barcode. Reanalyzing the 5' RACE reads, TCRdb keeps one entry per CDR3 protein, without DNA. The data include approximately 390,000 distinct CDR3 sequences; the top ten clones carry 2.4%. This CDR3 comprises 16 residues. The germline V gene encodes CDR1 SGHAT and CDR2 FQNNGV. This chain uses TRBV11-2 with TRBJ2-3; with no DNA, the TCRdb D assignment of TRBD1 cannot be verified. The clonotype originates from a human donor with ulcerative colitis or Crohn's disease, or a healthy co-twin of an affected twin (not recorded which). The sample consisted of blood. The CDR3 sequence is CASSLTGGAGTDTQYF.